This T cell receptor beta chain derives from a study of early T cells in non-severe SARS-CoV-2 infection. TCRdb ran MiXCR on the 5' RACE reads and lists one entry per CDR3 protein. Altogether tens of thousands of distinct CDR3 sequences are present, 11% being singletons, with the ten largest covering just under 3%. The specimen comprised whole blood, sampled at baseline. The TCR was taken from an adult who was a healthcare worker with PCR-confirmed SARS-CoV-2 infection or an uninfected control (not recorded which).

The CDR3 DNA reads as TGTGCCAGCTACGAGTTCGGGGGGCTAACTGAAGCTTTCTTT. This gives the protein CASYEFGGLTEAFF. The rearrangement uses TRBV7-8 and TRBJ1-1, with D maybe TRBD1 (6 bases). V lost 8 bases and J lost 5, with 18 bases in between. Germline V CDR1 and CDR2: SGHVS, FQNEAQ. This CDR3 is built from 14 residues. The full variable domain, completed using reference TRBV7-8 and TRBJ1-1, is GAGVSQSPRYKVAKRGQDVALRCDPISGHVSLFWYQQALGQGPEFLTYFQNEAQLDKSGLPSDRFFAERPEGSVSTLKIQRTQQEDSAVYLCASYEFGGLTEAFFGQGTRLTVV.